This T cell receptor beta chain emerged from a study of persistence of HIV-infected CD4 T cells (dated by TCRdb to between 2020 and 2021). Concerning the study at large: Participants had been on suppressive ART for a median of about eight years. Apart from two participants who underwent leukapheresis at a single time point, peripheral blood samples of up to 180 mL were collected from participants at multiple time points. Anti-CD3/anti-CD28 stimulation activated a higher proportion of cells, with a lower memory fraction, than antigen stimulation. The study isolated CMV- and HIV-1 Gag-responding CD4+ T cells from ART-treated individuals to examine antigen-driven clonal expansion of HIV-1-infected cells. Proviral sequencing was used to assess clonality among infected cells, whereas TCRbeta sequencing gauged the clonality of all cells within each sorted population. In the cross-participant TCR cluster analysis, 8 or 9 participants were included for CMV and 7 participants were included for Gag.

The immunoSEQ hsTCRB assay version 4 in survey mode was used to sequence TCRbeta repertoires from genomic DNA. Genomic DNA was diluted to around 10 ng/uL, and up to roughly 1 ug per sample was used for TCRbeta sequencing. The authors' pipeline ran thus. ImmunoSeq Analyzer 3.0 was used for analysis of TCRbeta data, and diversity was computed on productive nucleotide rearrangements. Using the Immunarch R package, lower-bound TCR diversity was estimated with the improved Chao index and clonality was estimated with the Gini coefficient. When different nucleotide rearrangements encoded the same CDR3beta amino acid sequence, each rearrangement was treated as a distinct clonotype. Differential abundance analysis identified TCRbeta sequences significantly enriched in antigen-responding cells relative to anti-CD3/anti-CD28-activated cells. GLIPH2 grouped TCRs by predicted peptide-MHC specificity, both within each participant and across combined participant data sets. The clones in this table, taken by TCRdb from immuneACCESS, are in-frame only. Not every clone is retained; where verified, under half of the shortfall comes from an unresolved V gene, and the cause of the rest is unknown. Clone size and the V and J calls come from that table; the DNA yielded D and trimming. The sample table holds about 45,000 clones, of which about 90% were seen once. The ten most abundant clones make up around 3.4% of the sample.

Its CDR3 holds 15 amino acids, cysteine through phenylalanine. The only DNA kept is the CDR3, 45 bases in frame from the first base. Via the germline V gene, CDR1 is KGHSH and CDR2 LQKENI. V is reduced by 6 bases and J by 1 base, leaving a spacing of 15 bases between them. What the treatment or condition label conveys for this sample: suppressive antiretroviral therapy. Cells were stimulated with anti-CD3/anti-CD28 magnetic beads as a nonspecific positive control representing the CD4+ T cell repertoire. Sorting of responding CD4+ T cells was based on upregulation of both CD40 ligand and CD69. HIV-1-infected adults in whom suppressive ART had been started during chronic infection were enrolled as participants. Participants had undetectable plasma HIV-1 RNA below 50 copies/mL for at least 4 years. To be included, participants needed a CD4+ T cell count above 400 cells/uL and a positive CMV serology. Before stimulation, PBMCs were isolated using density centrifugation and then depleted of CD8+ T cells. For approximately 18 hours, CD8-depleted PBMCs were stimulated with anti-CD28/CD49d costimulation, a CD40-blocking antibody, and enfuvirtide, which was added to prevent new infections. Cell sorting was done on a Beckman Coulter MoFlo Legacy or XDP sorter, and dead cells were excluded with propidium iodide. For samples with more than one million cells, genomic DNA was extracted with the QIAamp DNA Mini Kit, and for all other samples the Quick-DNA Microprep Kit was used.

As for this clone: What antigen it recognizes has not been identified. Base-call qualities are not available, and no considerably larger clone is one nucleotide away.

Findings and caveats that apply to the study as a whole: TCRbeta richness in CMV- and Gag-responding cells was significantly lower than in anti-CD3/anti-CD28-responding cells; CMV-responding cells had higher oligoclonality than CD3/CD28-stimulated and Gag-responding cells. Antigen-responding cells were enriched for expanded CDR3beta sequences that were degenerate, which suggests that CD4+ responses to CMV and Gag underwent convergent selection. Few individuals were included in the study, and only a limited range of antigens was tested. Bulk TCR analyses could not be limited to the rare CMV-responding cells that actually contained HIV-1 proviruses. Within the same sorted populations, TCR oligoclonality correlated with proviral oligoclonality.

Recombination linked TRBV18 to TRBJ1-2, with TRBD1 as a weak D call on 6 bases. This clonotype originated in an adult woman with HIV who was CMV-seropositive. Material: CD4+ T cells sorted from PBMCs after roughly 18-hour stimulation, obtained from a patient who received antiretroviral therapy. What the cell subset or site label conveys for this sample: CD40L+CD69+ CD4 T cells responding to anti-CD3/anti-CD28 beads, representing the overall repertoire. At the DNA level, the sequence is TGTGCCAGCTCCCCCAGGACAGCCCATAACTATGGCTACACCTTC. It translates as CASSPRTAHNYGYTF.